This T cell receptor beta chain was recorded in a study of prognosis after radiotherapy for stage I lung cancer. Across the study: Patients with stage I non-small cell lung cancer joined the study from April 2018 through early 2019. Stage I lung tumors that were newly diagnosed and primary were found in roughly 15 patients, while roughly five patients had oligometastatic NSCLC after surgical resection of the primary tumor.

This clonotype was picked up many times. V shed 5 bases and J 5 bases; nucleotides not matched to a gene: 8. Germline V gene sequence: CDR1 DFQATT, CDR2 SNEGSKA (reference sequence). The CDR3 totals 15 residues. The genomic DNA TCR beta CDR3 region underwent two rounds of multiplex PCR. Primers targeting each individual TRBV and TRBJ gene were applied in first-round PCR. TCRdb analysed the multiplex PCR reads with MiXCR anew, one entry per CDR3 protein. Of tens of thousands of distinct CDR3 sequences in the sample, roughly 35% were seen once. This clonotype originated in a donor at least 50 years old with non-small cell lung cancer. This chain uses TRBV20-1 with TRBJ2-1; 11 bases line up with TRBD2. Here the sequenced sample was PBMCs, taken before or after stereotactic body radiation therapy (not recorded which). The CDR3 DNA is TGCAGTGCTCTTCTCCTAGCGGGAGGTAACAATGAGCAGTTCTTC. It is translated as CSALLLAGGNNEQFF.